This record concerns one TCR beta chain sequence. The junction shows a germline mismatch at one end, possibly a read error. This CDR3 comprises 15 residues. Germline CDR1 is SGHKS and CDR2 is YYEKEE (reference sequence). The source of the sample is a study of Graves' ophthalmopathy and Graves' hyperthyroidism. As the template, RNA transcripts were used to amplify TCR beta CDR3 regions. Second-round multiplex PCR followed a first-round RT-PCR using HTBI primers. TCRdb itself ran the multiplex PCR reads through MiXCR, one entry per CDR3 protein. This table holds 45,000 to 60,000 distinct CDR3 sequences, around 50% found once.

The origin of this receptor is an adult woman with Graves' ophthalmopathy. The chain uses TRBV5-5 and TRBJ2-1; D not certain. The sequenced sample was peripheral blood. For the CDR3, the DNA is TGTGCCAGCAGCTCTATAAGTAACAGCTACAAAGAGCAGTTCTTC. Translating gives CASSSISNSYKEQFF.